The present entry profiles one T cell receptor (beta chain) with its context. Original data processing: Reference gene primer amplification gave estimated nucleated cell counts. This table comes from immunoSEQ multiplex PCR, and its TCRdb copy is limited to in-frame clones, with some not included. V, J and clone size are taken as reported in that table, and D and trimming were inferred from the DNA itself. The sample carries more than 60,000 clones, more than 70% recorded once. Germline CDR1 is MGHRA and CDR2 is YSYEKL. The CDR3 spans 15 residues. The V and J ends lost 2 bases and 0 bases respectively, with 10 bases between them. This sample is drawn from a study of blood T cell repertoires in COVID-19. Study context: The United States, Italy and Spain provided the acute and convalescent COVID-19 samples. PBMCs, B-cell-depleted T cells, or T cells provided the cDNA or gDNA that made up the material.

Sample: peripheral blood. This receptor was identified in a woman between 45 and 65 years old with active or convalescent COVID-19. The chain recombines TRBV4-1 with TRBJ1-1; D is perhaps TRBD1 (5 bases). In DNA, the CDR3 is TGCGCCAGCAGCCAACAGGACAAGGTGAACACTGAAGCTTTCTTT. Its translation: CASSQQDKVNTEAFF.